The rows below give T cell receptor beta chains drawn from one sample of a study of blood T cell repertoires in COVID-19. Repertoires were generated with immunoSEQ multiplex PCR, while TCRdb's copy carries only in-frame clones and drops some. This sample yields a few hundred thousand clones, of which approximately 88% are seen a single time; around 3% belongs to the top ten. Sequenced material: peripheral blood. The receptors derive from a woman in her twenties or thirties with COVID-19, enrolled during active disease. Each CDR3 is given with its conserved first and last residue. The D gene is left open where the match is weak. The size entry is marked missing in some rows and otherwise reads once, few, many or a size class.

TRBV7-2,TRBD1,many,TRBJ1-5,CASSLGGQGHQPQHF,TGTGCCAGCAGCTTAGGGGGACAGGGCCATCAGCCCCAGCATTTT
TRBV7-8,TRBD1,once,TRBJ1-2,CASSLRDRGIANYGYTF,TGTGCCAGCAGCCTCCGGGACAGGGGGATAGCTAACTATGGCTACACCTTC
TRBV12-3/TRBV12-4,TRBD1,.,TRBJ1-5,CASGDRVNQPQHF,TGTGCCAGCGGGGACAGGGTCAATCAGCCCCAGCATTTT
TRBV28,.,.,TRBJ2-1,CASSSVQGRARNEQFF,TGTGCCAGCAGTTCGGTCCAGGGGAGAGCTCGGAATGAGCAGTTCTTC
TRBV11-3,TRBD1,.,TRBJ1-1,CASRGQGEAFF,TGTGCCAGCAGGGGACAGGGTGAAGCTTTCTTT
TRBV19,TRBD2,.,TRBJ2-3,CASSPGTTTSSTDTQYF,TGTGCCAGTAGTCCCGGGACTACAACCTCTAGCACAGATACGCAGTATTTT
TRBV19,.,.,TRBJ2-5,CASSIDRGTETQYF,TGTGCCAGTAGTATAGATCGGGGGACGGAGACCCAGTACTTC
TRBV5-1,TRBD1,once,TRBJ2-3,CASSLGTGGHTQYF,TGCGCCAGCAGCTTGGGGACAGGGGGCCATACGCAGTATTTT
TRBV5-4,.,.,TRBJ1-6,CASSLRPGNSPLHF,TGTGCCAGCAGCTTGCGCCCGGGAAATTCACCCCTCCACTTT
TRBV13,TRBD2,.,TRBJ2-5,CASSFSSGSYQETQYF,TGTGCCAGCAGCTTCTCTAGCGGATCGTACCAAGAGACCCAGTACTTC
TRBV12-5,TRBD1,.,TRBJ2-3,CASSGQGLGNTQYF,TGTGCTAGTTCCGGACAGGGGTTGGGAAATACGCAGTATTTT
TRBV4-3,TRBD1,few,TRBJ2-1,CASSQEFVGQRNEQFF,TGCGCCAGCAGCCAAGAGTTCGTGGGACAGAGGAATGAGCAGTTCTTC
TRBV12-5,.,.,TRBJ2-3,CASGLGGAADTQYF,TGTGCTAGTGGTTTGGGCGGGGCGGCAGATACGCAGTATTTT
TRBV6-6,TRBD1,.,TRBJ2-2,CASSSGQGGTGELFF,TGTGCCAGCAGTAGCGGACAGGGGGGAACCGGGGAGCTGTTTTTT
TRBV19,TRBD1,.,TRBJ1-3,CASSLNRDRVSGNTIYF,TGTGCCAGTAGTCTAAACCGGGACAGGGTCTCTGGAAACACCATATATTTT
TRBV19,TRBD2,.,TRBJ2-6,CASVAGTHPGANVLTF,TGTGCCAGCGTAGCGGGAACCCATCCTGGGGCCAACGTCCTGACTTTC
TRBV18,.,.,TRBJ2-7,CASSPRPAGSLGEQYF,TGTGCCAGCTCACCACGTCCGGCGGGCTCTTTGGGCGAGCAGTACTTC
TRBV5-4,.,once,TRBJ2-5,CASSLTQRGQETQYF,TGTGCCAGCAGCTTGACCCAACGGGGGCAAGAGACCCAGTACTTC
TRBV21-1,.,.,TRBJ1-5,CASSKAGLLNQPQHF,TGTGCCAGCAGCAAAGCGGGACTGCTCAATCAGCCCCAGCATTTT
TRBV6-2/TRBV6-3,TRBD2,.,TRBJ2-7,CASSEIAGGMSYEQYF,TGTGCCAGCAGCGAAATAGCGGGGGGAATGTCCTACGAGCAGTACTTC
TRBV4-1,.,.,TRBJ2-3,CASSHLRGADTQYF,TGCGCCAGCAGCCACCTCAGGGGTGCGGATACGCAGTATTTT
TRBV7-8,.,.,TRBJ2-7,CASSLRQARTYEQYF,TGTGCCAGCAGCTTAAGGCAGGCCAGGACCTACGAGCAGTACTTC
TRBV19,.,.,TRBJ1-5,CASSTRLRDQPQHF,TGTGCCAGTAGTACCCGACTCCGTGATCAGCCCCAGCATTTT